These T cell receptor beta chains were read from a single sample in a study of T cell repertoires in cytomegalovirus infection. Their antigens remain unidentified. TCRdb reanalysed the reads using MiXCR and keeps one entry per CDR3 protein. The data contain approximately 990,000 distinct CDR3 sequences, around a third of them singletons. The sequencing used cultured CD8+ T cells from PBMCs, collected from culture after CMV antigen stimulation. The receptors derive from a human donor in good health (CMV status not recorded). Some clones in this sample may be carry-over from other donors' samples. CDR3s include the opening cysteine and the closing phenylalanine or tryptophan. D genes are given only for firm matches. The size field is filled for only some rows; it gives once, few, many or a size class.

clone_size	v_call	d_call	j_call	cdr3_nt	cdr3_aa
-	TRBV6-4	-	TRBJ1-1	TGTGCCAGCAGTGAATGGGAGAACACTGAAGCTTTCTTT	CASSEWENTEAFF
-	TRBV7-8	-	TRBJ2-2	TGTGCCAACAGCGGACGGTCAGGCGGGGAGCTGTTTTTT	CANSGRSGGELFF
many	TRBV7-2	TRBD1	TRBJ1-1	TGTGCCAGCAGCTTACGGACAGGGGGAAACACTGAAGCTTTCTTT	CASSLRTGGNTEAFF
-	TRBV5-4	-	TRBJ2-3	TGTGCCAGCAGCGAGGTGGGGGGTTCCATTGATACGCAGTATTTT	CASSEVGGSIDTQYF
-	TRBV27	TRBD2	TRBJ2-1	TGTGCCAGCAAAGCCCTAGCGGAATACAATGAGCAGTTCTTC	CASKALAEYNEQFF
many	TRBV7-2	-	TRBJ1-1	TGTGCCAGCAGCCAGGGACTACAGGGACGAAACACTGAAGCTTTCTTT	CASSQGLQGRNTEAFF
many	TRBV6-1	-	TRBJ2-1	TGTGCCAGCAGTATCAGGGAATCCTACAATGAGCAGTTCTTC	CASSIRESYNEQFF
-	TRBV6-6	-	TRBJ2-2	TGTGCCAGCAGTTACTCGAAATGGAGCCTCAGGAACACCGGGGAGCTGTTTTTT	CASSYSKWSLRNTGELFF
once	TRBV6-2/TRBV6-3	-	TRBJ2-7	TGTGCCAGCGCTTGGACGGAGGAGTACGAGCAGTACTTC	CASAWTEEYEQYF
-	TRBV28	-	TRBJ2-7	TGTGCCAGCAGTACCTCCGCCTACGAGCAGTACTTC	CASSTSAYEQYF
many	TRBV7-2	-	TRBJ2-4	TGTGCCAGCAGCCCATTGGGAGGCGCCGGGACATTAGCCAAAAACATTCAGTACTTC	CASSPLGGAGTLAKNIQYF
-	TRBV5-1	TRBD1	TRBJ1-4	TGCGCCAGCAGCTTTCGCGGGACAGGGTCCGCAACTAATGAAAAACTGTTTTTT	CASSFRGTGSATNEKLFF
-	TRBV2	-	TRBJ1-5	TGTGCCAGCAGTTCCCCTATCGGGTTTCAGCCCCAGCATTTT	CASSSPIGFQPQHF
-	TRBV5-1	TRBD1	TRBJ2-2	TGCGCCAGCAGCTTATGGGAGACAGGGGAGATCGGGGAGCTGTTTTTT	CASSLWETGEIGELFF
once	TRBV29-1	-	TRBJ2-5	TGCAGCGTTGAAGATCTTCGACGGGAAGAGACCCAGTACTTC	CSVEDLRREETQYF
few	TRBV11-1	-	TRBJ2-6	TGTGCCAGCAGCTCCCTTGTTGTCTCTGGGGCCAACGTCCTGACTTTC	CASSSLVVSGANVLTF
few	TRBV7-2	-	TRBJ1-5	TGTGCCAGCAGCTTTTCATTCGGGACAACATCGTATAGCAATCAGCCCCAGCATTTT	CASSFSFGTTSYSNQPQHF
many	TRBV7-7	TRBD2	TRBJ2-1	TGTGCTAGCAGCTTAGTGTCTAGCGGGGCAGACGAGCAGTTCTTC	CASSLVSSGADEQFF
many	TRBV7-2	-	TRBJ2-1	TGTGCCAGCAGCCTTGCCCTGTATGGGGCCAGCTCCTACAATGAGCAGTTCTTC	CASSLALYGASSYNEQFF
few	TRBV29-1	-	TRBJ2-2	TGCAGCGGTACAGCGACCGGGGAGCTGTTTTTT	CSGTATGELFF
-	TRBV5-4	-	TRBJ1-1	TGTGCCAGCAGCGAGGACGGGACTCTAGGGAACACTGAAGCTTTCTTT	CASSEDGTLGNTEAFF
many	TRBV7-6	TRBD2	TRBJ2-3	TGTGCCAGCAGCTTTACGGGGGGGTCAGATACGCAGTATTTT	CASSFTGGSDTQYF
-	TRBV6-6	-	TRBJ2-5	TGTGCCAGCAGTTACTCACGGCAACCGGACAAAAGAGAGACCCAGTACTTC	CASSYSRQPDKRETQYF
few	TRBV27	-	TRBJ1-1	TGTGCCAGCAGTCTCCCCCCGGGAGGGAACACTGAAGCTTTCTTT	CASSLPPGGNTEAFF
many	TRBV11-2	TRBD2	TRBJ2-1	TGTGCCAGCAGTTGGAGCGGGGTTCTCTACAATGAGCAGTTCTTC	CASSWSGVLYNEQFF
-	TRBV6-1	-	TRBJ1-3	TGTGCCAGCAGTGGTAGGGACCCGGCAGCCTCTGGAAACACCATATATTTT	CASSGRDPAASGNTIYF
-	TRBV5-1	TRBD1	TRBJ2-1	TGCGCCAGCAGCTGGACAGGGGGGACTGAGCAGTTCTTC	CASSWTGGTEQFF
-	TRBV10-3	-	TRBJ2-7	TGTGCCATCAGTGATCAGGTGGAGGAGCAGTACTTC	CAISDQVEEQYF
-	TRBV7-3	TRBD1	TRBJ1-1	TGTGCCAGCAGCGCCCGACAGGGGGCCCCTGAAGCTTTCTTT	CASSARQGAPEAFF
few	TRBV5-1	-	TRBJ2-7	TGCGCCAGCAGCATCCGGGTCCCGGGGGACGAGCAGTACTTC	CASSIRVPGDEQYF
-	TRBV6-1	-	TRBJ1-5	TGTGCCAGCAGCCGGGCTCCCGGGGGAAGGCAGCCCCAGCATTTT	CASSRAPGGRQPQHF
-	TRBV12-3/TRBV12-4	TRBD2	TRBJ2-1	TGTGCCAGCAGTTTAGCCCTAGCGGGGGGGCCTCCATACAATGAGCAGTTCTTC	CASSLALAGGPPYNEQFF
many	TRBV7-2	-	TRBJ2-3	TGTGCCAGCAGCTTACCGGGATCAGATACGCAGTATTTT	CASSLPGSDTQYF
-	TRBV2	TRBD1	TRBJ1-6	TGTGCCAGCAGCGTGACAGGGGAAAGATCACCCCTCCACTTT	CASSVTGERSPLHF
-	TRBV7-9	-	TRBJ1-2	TGTGCCAGCACCTTCCACGGGGGGGACGGTGGCTACACCTTC	CASTFHGGDGGYTF
-	TRBV27	-	TRBJ1-5	TGTGCCAGCAGCCCTCGGGGAGAACGGCCCCAGCATTTT	CASSPRGERPQHF
-	TRBV12-3/TRBV12-4	-	TRBJ2-1	TGTGCCAGCAGTTCCGTTGAAGGCCGCTCCTACAATGAGCAGTTCTTC	CASSSVEGRSYNEQFF
-	TRBV5-6	-	TRBJ2-5	TGTGCCAGCAGCAACCGGAAGACCCAGTACTTC	CASSNRKTQYF
-	TRBV28	-	TRBJ2-4	TGTGCCAGCGGTCCTATACTAGCCAAAAACATTCAGTACTTC	CASGPILAKNIQYF
many	TRBV18	-	TRBJ2-5	TGTGCCAGCTCACCACCGGTTTCTCTTTACGCGGCCCAGTACTTC	CASSPPVSLYAAQYF
-	TRBV4-1	-	TRBJ1-4	TGCGCCAGCAGCCAAGGGGGCGAGGGTGAAAAACTGTTTTTT	CASSQGGEGEKLFF
-	TRBV29-1	-	TRBJ2-2	TGCAGCGTTGTCCCCGGACAGTCGAACACCGGGGAGCTGTTTTTT	CSVVPGQSNTGELFF